These 23 T cell receptor beta chains share one sample of origin, sequenced in a study of immune heterogeneity within non-small cell lung tumors (dated by TCRdb to about 2018). Instrument used: HiSeq X Ten. The TCR beta CDR3 region was amplified with a multiplex PCR system whose first round ran for 10 cycles using 32 V-gene forward primers and 13 J-gene reverse primers. In-frame beta chains were kept once TCRdb had trimmed the public reads at Q25 with fastp and called clones with MiXCR. Rows matching on CDR3 protein sequence are summarized as one entry with the most common DNA and genes. The sample table shows over 8,000 distinct CDR3 sequences, and about 17% are seen once. Roughly 3.7% of the sample comes from the top ten. Genomic DNA was extracted from bulk tumor tissue and used as the TCR template, and around 600 ng gDNA was amplified per sample. During surgery, multiple biopsies were taken from each primary tumor, with sampling sites spaced as far apart as possible within the tumor mass. The study cohort was described as untreated, and the patients were newly diagnosed NSCLC cases having curative surgery.

The sequenced material came from lung tumor tissue. These receptors all come from a middle-aged man with non-small cell lung cancer.

By proportion, this clonotype is medium-sized. The chain uses TRBV6-1 and TRBJ2-7, with D perhaps TRBD1 or TRBD2 (5 bases each). The CDR3 consists of 14 residues. The germline gives CDR1 MNHNS, CDR2 SASEGT. Trimming removed 6 bases from V and 5 bases from J, with 17 bases in between. The CDR3 spells CASRPGQGVNEQYF. CDR3 in DNA: TGTGCCAGCAGGCCGGGGCAGGGTGTCAACGAGCAGTACTTC.

To note about this clonotype: Given a much more abundant clone one base away, this may be a read error. The gene calls are TRBV20-1 and TRBJ1-5, with D perhaps matching TRBD1 (5 bases). From germline, CDR1 is DFQATT and CDR2 SNEGSKA (reference sequence). Between the trimmed V and J ends, which lost 3 bases and 4 bases, there was a span of 10 bases. The length of the CDR3 is 13 residues. DNA for the CDR3: TGCAGTGCTAGTTGCGGGACTAATCAGCCCCAGCATTTT. The encoded protein is CSASCGTNQPQHF.

By sample fraction, this clonotype is medium-sized. The V gene is TRBV5-6, the J gene TRBJ2-7, with D tentatively TRBD2 (6 bases). This CDR3 contains 16 residues. V was trimmed by 2 bases and J by 3 bases, leaving 18 bases between them. Germline values: CDR1 SGHDT, CDR2 YYEEEE. The CDR3 bases are TGTGCCAGCAGCTTCCGGGGGATGGGACGGATCTACGAGCAGTACTTC. It translates to CASSFRGMGRIYEQYF.

This clonotype came up many times. The chain has TRBV7-3 and TRBJ1-1, with 9 bases matching TRBD1. This CDR3 has 14 amino acids. Germline loops: CDR1 SGHTA, CDR2 FQGTGA. J lost 6 bases, V lost 2 bases, and 4 bases had no gene match. CDR3 loop: CASSLQGQGAEAFF. The CDR3 DNA is TGTGCCAGCAGCTTACAGGGACAGGGAGCTGAAGCTTTCTTT. Filled out from reference TRBV7-3 and TRBJ1-1, the complete variable domain reads GAGVSQTPSNKVTEKGKYVELRCDPISGHTALYWYRQSLGQGPEFLIYFQGTGAADDSGLPNDRFFAVRPEGSVSTLKIQRTERGDSAVYLCASSLQGQGAEAFFGQGTRLTVV.

At least ten counts were recorded for this clonotype. The rearrangement joins TRBV6-1 to TRBJ2-3; 9 nucleotides line up with TRBD1. J was trimmed by 3 bases and V by 7 bases; bases with no gene match: 8. The CDR3 has 15 amino acids. The germline CDR1 and CDR2 sequences are MNHNS and SASEGT. The CDR3 nucleotides read TGTGCCAGCACTTCCGACAGGGGGAGGACAGATACGCAGTATTTT. Protein sequence: CASTSDRGRTDTQYF.

Ten or more counts support this clonotype. The gene calls are TRBV3-1 and TRBJ1-4; 8 bases align to TRBD1. J lost 11 bases, V lost 1 base, and 9 bases had no gene match. In germline, CDR1 is LGHDT, CDR2 YNNKEL (reference sequence). CDR3 length: 15 amino acids. The CDR3 nucleotides are TGTGCCAGCAGCCAAGGTTTTTCCAGACAGGGGAAACTGTTTTTT. Protein sequence: CASSQGFSRQGKLFF.

With respect to this clonotype: A much more abundant neighbour one base away suggests this may be a read error. This rearrangement joins TRBV19 to TRBJ2-3; 10 positions match TRBD2. V shed 3 bases and J 7 bases; nucleotides not matched to a gene: 10. The CDR3 runs 16 residues. CDR1 is LNHDA and CDR2 is SQIVND in the germline V gene (reference sequence). CDR3 bases: TGTGCCAGTAGTATCGGGCTAGCGGGAGTTACATATACGCAGTATTTT. It codes for CASSIGLAGVTYTQYF.

In regard to this clonotype: This may arise from a read error, as a much more abundant clone is one base away. V and J are TRBV7-6 and TRBJ2-3; D is undetermined. Looked up from germline, CDR1 is SGHVS and CDR2 is FNYEAQ. This CDR3 comprises 12 residues. CDR3 protein: CANSLAADTQYF. DNA of the CDR3: TGTGCCAACAGCTTAGCAGCAGATACGCAGTATTTT.

On this clonotype: Because it lacks the conserved phenylalanine or tryptophan at the end, this CDR3 is likely a read error. No DNA is shown, since the ends of the CDR3 on it are uncertain; the CDR3 is the one TCRdb lists. This chain uses TRBV20-1 with TRBJ2-3; the table gives TRBD1 as D, unverified against the DNA. Germline V CDR1 and CDR2: DFQATT, SNEGSKA (reference sequence). The CDR3 has 17 residues if both end residues are counted. The chain's CDR3 is CSAPLDRGSHYEQYFGP.

This clonotype was counted at least ten times. This sequence joins TRBV13 and TRBJ2-3; the match to TRBD1 covers 7 bases. V trimming: 3 bases; J trimming: 0 bases; junction bases outside the gene matches: 3. The CDR3 consists of 15 residues. Germline CDR1 is PRHDT and CDR2 is FYEKMQ (reference sequence). The CDR3 spells CASSLAGGSTDTQYF. The CDR3 DNA sequence: TGTGCCAGCAGCTTGGCAGGGGGTAGCACAGATACGCAGTATTTT.

This clonotype is medium-sized (0.01 to 0.1%) by share. The chain couples TRBV6-5 to TRBJ1-2, with D perhaps TRBD1 (6 bases). Germline V gene data show CDR1 as MNHEY and CDR2 as SVGAGI. The ends were cut back, 2 bases at V and 7 bases at J, with 11 bases in the middle. The CDR3 is 13 amino acids. Here the CDR3 reads CASSYGAGAGYTF. The CDR3 bases are TGTGCCAGCAGTTACGGGGCAGGGGCTGGCTACACCTTC.

The sample holds a few counts of this clonotype. The chain carries TRBV13 and TRBJ1-1; 9 positions agree with TRBD1. The germline V gene encodes CDR1 PRHDT and CDR2 FYEKMQ (reference sequence). V lost 3 bases, J lost 0 bases, and 2 bases stayed unmatched. This CDR3 region has 15 residues. The CDR3 loop reads CASSFTGGMNTEAFF. CDR3 in DNA: TGTGCCAGCAGCTTTACAGGGGGCATGAACACTGAAGCTTTCTTT.

This chain uses TRBV5-6 with TRBJ2-7; D is tentatively TRBD1 or TRBD2 (6 bases each). V lost 7 bases to trimming and J lost 3 bases, with 23 bases between them. The germline gives CDR1 SGHDT, CDR2 YYEEEE. The CDR3 is 16 amino acids. CDR3 DNA sequence: TGTGCCAGCTGTTTCCGGGGGCTGGGACGGATCTACGAGCAGTACTTC. Protein: CASCFRGLGRIYEQYF.

By frequency in the sample, this clonotype is medium-sized. The gene calls are TRBV2 and TRBJ2-7, with TRBD1 identical over 9 bases. Germline assignment: CDR1 SNHLY and CDR2 FYNNEI. The CDR3 consists of 12 residues. V trimming: 11 bases; J trimming: 1 base; junction bases outside the gene matches: 3. CDR3: CARDRVSYEQYF. In DNA form, the CDR3 reads TGTGCCCGGGACAGGGTTTCCTACGAGCAGTACTTC. Looking up the rest from reference TRBV2 and TRBJ2-7 gives the full variable domain: EPEVTQTPSHQVTQMGQEVILRCVPISNHLYFYWYRQILGQKVEFLVSFYNNEISEKSEIFDDQFSVERPDGSNFTLKIRSTKLEDSAMYFCARDRVSYEQYFGPGTRLTVT.

The V call is TRBV6-2 or TRBV6-3, the J call TRBJ1-4, with D hard to call. The CDR3 consists of 15 residues. V was trimmed by 6 bases and J by 8 bases, leaving 19 bases between them. Germline V lookup: CDR1 MNHEY, CDR2 SVGEGT. The CDR3 DNA is TGTGCCAGCAGCGACTTACCACTGCACAGCGAAAAACTGTTTTTT. Protein product: CASSDLPLHSEKLFF.

This rearrangement joins TRBV24-1 to TRBJ1-1; possible D gene TRBD1, 5 bases. This CDR3 has 13 amino acids. CDR1 is KGHDR, CDR2 SFDVKD, per germline. The V gene lost 7 bases and the J gene lost 11 bases, with 19 bases spanning the gap. The CDR3 sequence is CATRGGVGEDAFF. The CDR3, as DNA: TGTGCCACCAGGGGGGGGGTAGGGGAAGACGCTTTCTTT.

With regard to this clonotype: A read error may produce the germline difference seen at one junction end. The CDR3 sequence: CASSYSTGSANYDYSF. The CDR3 region has the DNA TGTGCCAGCAGTTACTCCACAGGGAGCGCTAACTATGACTACTCCTTC. V is TRBV6-2 or TRBV6-3 and J is TRBJ1-2, with D perhaps matching TRBD1 (6 bases). The V gene's germline CDR1 is MNHEY and CDR2 SVGEGT. CDR3 length: 16 residues.

This clonotype occurred many times. The chain couples TRBV19 to TRBJ1-4, with D uncertain. Trimming removed 5 bases from V and 4 bases from J, with 11 bases in between. CDR1 and CDR2 from the germline V gene are LNHDA and SQIVND (reference sequence). CDR3 length equals 14 residues. CDR3 sequence (DNA): TGTGCCAGTAGTTCCAGGCCTTTTAATGAAAAACTGTTTTTT. Its protein is CASSSRPFNEKLFF.

The V call is TRBV28, the J call TRBJ2-3; 8 bases fit TRBD2. The CDR3 sequence is 15 residues long. J gave up 1 base and V 9 bases, and 9 bases lay outside the gene matches. Germline CDR1 MDHEN, CDR2 SYDVKM. CDR3 coding DNA: TGTGCCAGGCCAAAAGGGACTAGACGCACAGATACGCAGTATTTT. Translation gives CARPKGTRRTDTQYF. The variable domain in full, with the rest retrieved from reference TRBV28 and TRBJ2-3, is DVKVTQSSRYLVKRTGEKVFLECVQDMDHENMFWYRQDPGLGLRLIYFSYDVKMKEKGDIPEGYSVSREKKERFSLILESASTNQTSMYLCARPKGTRRTDTQYFGPGTRLTVL.

This clonotype is labeled medium-sized. V and J are TRBV4-2 and TRBJ1-2; the match to TRBD1 covers 7 bases. This CDR3 is built from 15 residues. Trimming cost V 1 base and J 2 bases; bases outside gene matches: 4. CDR1 LGHNA and CDR2 YNFKEQ come from the germline V gene. The CDR3 DNA reads as TGTGCCAGCAGCCAAGTCGGGACAGACAACTATGGCTACACCTTC. Protein sequence: CASSQVGTDNYGYTF.

This clonotype was seen at least ten times. The chain carries TRBV3-1 and TRBJ2-2; no clear D gene. Germline assignment: CDR1 LGHDT and CDR2 YNNKEL (reference sequence). This CDR3 spans 11 amino acids. V gave up 4 bases and J gave up 4 bases, with 1 base separating them. CDR3: CASSRTGELFF. For the CDR3, the DNA is TGTGCCAGCAGCCGCACCGGGGAGCTGTTTTTT.

This clonotype is labeled medium-sized (0.01 to 0.1%). J is TRBJ1-1 and V is TRBV6-1; possible D gene TRBD1, 6 bases. Trimming pared 6 bases from V and 4 bases from J, leaving 30 bases between. Germline V gene lookup returns CDR1 MNHNS and CDR2 SASEGT. The CDR3 spans 19 residues. The DNA of the CDR3 is TGTGCCAGCAGACCCACCCCCACAGGGAAGTACGATGGGTTCACTGAAGCTTTCTTT. Translation gives CASRPTPTGKYDGFTEAFF.

As concerns this clonotype: A much larger clonotype is one base distant, so this may be a read error. This rearrangement joins TRBV7-9 to TRBJ1-6; D not certain. Germline values: CDR1 SEHNR, CDR2 FQNEAQ (reference sequence). The V gene lost 0 bases and the J gene lost 7 bases, with 13 bases spanning the gap. CDR3 length equals 16 residues. CDR3 in DNA: TGTGCCAGCAGCTTAGCTCACGCATGCTGGAATTCACCCCTCCACTTT. Residues: CASSLAHACWNSPLHF.